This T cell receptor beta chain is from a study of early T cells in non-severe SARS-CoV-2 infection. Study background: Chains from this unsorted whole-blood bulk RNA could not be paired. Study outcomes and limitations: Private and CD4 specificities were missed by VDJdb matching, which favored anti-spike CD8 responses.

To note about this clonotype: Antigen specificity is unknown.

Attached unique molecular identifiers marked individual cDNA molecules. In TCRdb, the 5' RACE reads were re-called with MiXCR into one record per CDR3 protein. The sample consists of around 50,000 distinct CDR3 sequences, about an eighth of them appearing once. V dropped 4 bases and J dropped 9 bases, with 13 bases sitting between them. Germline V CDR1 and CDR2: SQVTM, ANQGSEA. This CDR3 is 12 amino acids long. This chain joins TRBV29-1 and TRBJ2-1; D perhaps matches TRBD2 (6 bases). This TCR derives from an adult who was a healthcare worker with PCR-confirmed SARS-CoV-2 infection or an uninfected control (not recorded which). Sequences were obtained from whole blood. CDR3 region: CSVVWGEREQFF. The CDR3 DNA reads TGCAGCGTTGTGTGGGGGGAACGTGAGCAGTTCTTC.